This T cell receptor (beta chain) emerged from a study of blood T cell repertoires in COVID-19. The wider study: COVID-19 samples, acute and convalescent, were from the United States, Italy and Spain. The analysed material was cDNA or gDNA that came from T cells, B-cell-depleted T cells, or PBMCs.

Under the authors' procedure: Reference gene primers were amplified, and this amplification served to estimate nucleated cell counts. Clones were sequenced by immunoSEQ multiplex PCR, and TCRdb holds only the in-frame ones, with some missing. For V, J and clone size, that table is used; D and trimming come from the DNA. The sample lists about 220,000 clones; 70% to 85% were seen once. The CDR3 sequence is 12 residues long. V lost 5 bases, J lost 5 bases, and 6 bases lay in between. The germline CDR1 and CDR2 sequences are SEHNR and FQNEAQ (reference sequence). The clonotype comes from a man aged 40-55 years who had recovered from COVID-19. The chain employs TRBV7-9 and TRBJ1-4; D may be TRBD1 (6 bases). Sequenced material: peripheral blood. For the CDR3, the DNA is TGTGCCAGCAGCGGACAGAATGAAAAACTGTTTTTT. The encoded protein is CASSGQNEKLFF.